The rows below give T cell receptor beta chains drawn from one sample of a study of IL-17A CD8 T cells in psoriatic arthritis synovium. Sequencing used immunoSEQ multiplex PCR; TCRdb keeps in-frame clones, though not all of them. Of about 2,300 clones listed, about 70% are singletons. Sequenced sample: memory CD8+ T cells from synovial fluid. The origin of the receptors is a human donor with psoriatic arthritis. Both conserved end residues are part of each CDR3. Each record gives: D gene, CDR3 length, J gene, clone size, V gene, CDR3 DNA, CDR3 protein. A D gene is named only where the DNA matches it firmly. Size is omitted from some rows. Given values are once, few, many or a class for expanded clones.

NA,13,TRBJ1-2,NA,TRBV29-1,TGCAGCGTTGCGGGGGGGGCGTTAAATGGCTACACCTTC,CSVAGGALNGYTF
TRBD2,17,TRBJ2-7,NA,TRBV11-2,TGTGCCAGCAGCTTAGGGGGAGGGCTTGGTACGTTTTACGAGCAGTACTTC,CASSLGGGLGTFYEQYF
NA,13,TRBJ1-1,large,TRBV6-4,TGTGCCAGCAGTGACTCGTGGATGACTGAAGCTTTCTTT,CASSDSWMTEAFF
TRBD1,12,TRBJ2-7,few,TRBV27,TGTGCCAGCAGAGGGACAGCGTACGAGCAGTACTTC,CASRGTAYEQYF
TRBD1,16,TRBJ1-6,NA,TRBV7-8,TGTGCCAGCAGGAGGTGGGGGGGACAGGGGCTTTCACCCCTCCACTTT,CASRRWGGQGLSPLHF
TRBD2,16,TRBJ2-1,NA,TRBV7-9,TGTGCCAGCGGTCAGACTAGCGGGCGGTCCTACAATGAGCAGTTCTTC,CASGQTSGRSYNEQFF
NA,14,TRBJ2-6,NA,TRBV6-5,TGTGCCAGCACCTCTGGTCGGGAGCCCAACGTCCTGACTTTC,CASTSGREPNVLTF
NA,15,TRBJ2-3,NA,TRBV4-1,TGCGCCAGCAGCCAAGCTTCTAGCGGCACAGATACGCAGTATTTT,CASSQASSGTDTQYF
NA,19,TRBJ2-6,NA,TRBV7-9,TGTGCCAGCAGCTTAGGAGGGAATCTGGGTTTCTCTGGGGCCAACGTCCTGACTTTC,CASSLGGNLGFSGANVLTF
NA,16,TRBJ1-2,NA,TRBV28,TGTGCCAGCAGTTTGCGGCAGGAAGGGGGGGATTGTGGCTACACCTTC,CASSLRQEGGDCGYTF
NA,15,TRBJ2-3,NA,TRBV9,TGTGCCAGCAGCGTCCTGGGGACGGGCGGGGATACGCAGTATTTT,CASSVLGTGGDTQYF
NA,12,TRBJ2-7,few,TRBV6-5,TGTGCCAGCAGCCTGGACGACTACGAGCAGTACTTC,CASSLDDYEQYF
NA,14,TRBJ1-1,few,TRBV2,TGTGCCAGCAGTGAAGCTTCCGCCTGGACTGAAGCTTTCTTT,CASSEASAWTEAFF
TRBD1,16,TRBJ2-2,NA,TRBV6-4,TGTGCCAGCAGTGGCGACAGGGCGGAAGGCACCGGGGAGCTGTTTTTT,CASSGDRAEGTGELFF
TRBD2,16,TRBJ2-1,few,TRBV15,TGTGCCACCAGCAGCCTCGCGGGGGGGGACAAGGATGAGCAGTTCTTC,CATSSLAGGDKDEQFF
NA,16,TRBJ2-7,NA,TRBV7-9,TGTGCCAGCAGCTCATTATCCGGGACACTTTCCTACGAGCAGTACTTC,CASSSLSGTLSYEQYF
TRBD1,16,TRBJ2-7,NA,TRBV4-1,TGCGCCAGCAGCCAAGTGAGGGACAGGGGCGTCTACGAGCAGTACTTC,CASSQVRDRGVYEQYF
TRBD2,15,TRBJ2-5,NA,TRBV6-5,TGTGCCAGCAGTTTAACTAGCGGAGATCAAGAGACCCAGTACTTC,CASSLTSGDQETQYF
NA,13,TRBJ2-7,NA,TRBV7-9,TGTGCCAGCAGCTTGGTAGGGACCTACGAGCAGTACTTC,CASSLVGTYEQYF
TRBD1,15,TRBJ2-1,NA,TRBV5-1,TGCGCCAGCAGCTCCGGGACAGGGGAACACAATGAGCAGTTCTTC,CASSSGTGEHNEQFF
NA,13,TRBJ2-7,NA,TRBV6-1,TGTGCCAGCAGCCCCGACGGAGTCTACGAGCAGTACTTC,CASSPDGVYEQYF
NA,13,TRBJ1-2,few,TRBV2,TGTGCCAGCAGTGGGCAGGCAAACTATGGCTACACCTTC,CASSGQANYGYTF
NA,14,TRBJ1-1,NA,TRBV19,TGTGCCAGTATGCGGGACACATTGAACACTGAAGCTTTCTTT,CASMRDTLNTEAFF
NA,15,TRBJ1-2,NA,TRBV13,TGTGCCAGCAGCAAGGCGTGGAGGCAGCTCCTCGGCTACACCTTC,CASSKAWRQLLGYTF
NA,13,TRBJ1-6,NA,TRBV27,TGTGCCAGCAGTTTTTCTTCGGTAGGAACCCTCCACTTT,CASSFSSVGTLHF
TRBD1,12,TRBJ1-1,NA,TRBV29-1,TGCAGCGTCATAACAGGGGTCCCTGAAGCTTTCTTT,CSVITGVPEAFF
TRBD2,16,TRBJ2-1,NA,TRBV7-6,TGTGCCAGCAGCTTCCATTCGGGGGGGCCTTTGAGTGAGCAGTTCTTC,CASSFHSGGPLSEQFF
TRBD1,15,TRBJ1-4,NA,TRBV13,TGTGCCAGCAGCTCCCCCGGGACAGGGGATGAAAAACTGTTTTTT,CASSSPGTGDEKLFF
NA,12,TRBJ2-5,NA,TRBV6-6,TGTGCCAGTATCGGAGACCAAGAGACCCAGTACTTC,CASIGDQETQYF
NA,14,TRBJ1-1,few,TRBV5-1,TGCGCCAGCAGCTTGGGTGGCAGGAACACTGAAGCTTTCTTT,CASSLGGRNTEAFF
NA,15,TRBJ2-3,NA,TRBV13,TGTGCCAGCAGCTCGGACGGCCACAGCACAGATACGCAGTATTTT,CASSSDGHSTDTQYF
NA,16,TRBJ2-1,NA,TRBV7-9,TGTGCCAGCAGCTTAAGGTCAGGGGGGTACTACAATGAGCAGTTCTTC,CASSLRSGGYYNEQFF
NA,13,TRBJ2-3,NA,TRBV6-4,TGTGCCAGCAGCCCCCGGGAAACAGATACGCAGTATTTT,CASSPRETDTQYF
TRBD1,16,TRBJ1-4,NA,TRBV6-1,TGTGCCAGCAGTGAAGCTAGAGGGACAGGGGGAGAAAAACTGTTTTTT,CASSEARGTGGEKLFF
NA,15,TRBJ2-1,once,TRBV6-1,TGTGCCAGCAGTGAATTAGTCTCGGGGTCGGATGAGCAGTTCTTC,CASSELVSGSDEQFF
NA,12,TRBJ2-1,once,TRBV5-1,TGCGCCAGCAGCTTGGACGGTTGGGAGCAGTTCTTC,CASSLDGWEQFF
TRBD1,12,TRBJ2-2,NA,TRBV19,TGTGCCAGTCTACAGGGGGCTGGGGAGCTGTTTTTT,CASLQGAGELFF